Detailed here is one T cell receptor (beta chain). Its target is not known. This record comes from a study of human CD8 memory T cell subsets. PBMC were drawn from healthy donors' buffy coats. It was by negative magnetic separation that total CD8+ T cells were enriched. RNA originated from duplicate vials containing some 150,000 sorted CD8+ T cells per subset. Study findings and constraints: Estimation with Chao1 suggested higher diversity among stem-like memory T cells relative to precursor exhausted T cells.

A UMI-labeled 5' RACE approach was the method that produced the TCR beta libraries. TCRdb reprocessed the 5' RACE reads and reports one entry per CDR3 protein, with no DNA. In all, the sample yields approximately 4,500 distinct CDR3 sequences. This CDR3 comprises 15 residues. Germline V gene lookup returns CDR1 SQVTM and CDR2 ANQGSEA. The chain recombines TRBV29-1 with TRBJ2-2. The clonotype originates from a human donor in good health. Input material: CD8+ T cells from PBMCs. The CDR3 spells CSVEKEPSNTGELFF.